These 8 T cell receptor beta chains came from one sample sequenced in a study of cytomegalovirus exposure and HLA in healthy donors. This PCR relied on a set of 60 Vbeta primers and 13 Jbeta primers. TCRdb's copy holds only in-frame clones and misses some; the assay was immunoSEQ multiplex PCR. The table includes fewer than 180,000 clones, 79% detected once. Specimen: PBMCs. The source of these receptors is a man over 45 in good health and CMV-seropositive.

This sequence joins TRBV11-2 and TRBJ2-7; tentatively, D is TRBD2 (5 bases). The V end lost 4 bases, the J end lost 3 bases, and 13 bases lay between the germline ends. The CDR3 extends over 14 amino acids. From germline, CDR1 is SGHAT and CDR2 FQNNGV. The CDR3 nucleotides are TGTGCCAGCAGCTCTCCCCCGGAGGACTACGAGCAGTACTTC. Its translation: CASSSPPEDYEQYF. The full variable domain, in which reference TRBV11-2 and TRBJ2-7 provide the parts outside the CDR3, is EAGVAQSPRYKIIEKRQSVAFWCNPISGHATLYWYQQILGQGPKLLIQFQNNGVVDDSQLPKDRFSAERLKGVDSTLKIQPAKLEDSAVYLCASSSPPEDYEQYFGPGTRLTVT.

The genes are TRBV27 and TRBJ1-1; D call uncertain. Germline V gene lookup returns CDR1 MNHEY and CDR2 SMNVEV (reference sequence). The CDR3 has 14 amino acids. The V and J ends lost 6 bases and 0 bases respectively, with 11 bases between them. The CDR3 nucleotides read TGTGCCAGCAGCATACATGAAATGAACACTGAAGCTTTCTTT. It codes for CASSIHEMNTEAFF.

This clone was observed a handful of times. V gene TRBV14 combines with J gene TRBJ2-7, with 10 bases matching TRBD1. This CDR3 has 15 amino acids. The germline V gene has CDR1 SGHDN and CDR2 FVKESK. V lost 4 bases, J lost 2 bases, and 5 bases stayed unmatched. CDR3 DNA sequence: TGTGCCAGCAGCCCCTTTGGGACAGGGGCCTACGAGCAGTACTTC. Translated, it gives CASSPFGTGAYEQYF.

This clone was counted a single time. The chain links TRBV5-1 to TRBJ2-5, with D possibly matching TRBD1 (6 bases). Germline CDR1 and CDR2: SGHRS and YFSETQ. V was cut by 5 bases and J by 7 bases, with 18 bases left in between. The CDR3 contains 14 residues. The CDR3 spells CASSPGQGVLTQYF. The CDR3 DNA reads as TGCGCCAGCAGTCCGGGACAAGGGGTTTTGACCCAGTACTTC.

This clone was observed once. The chain employs TRBV4-1 and TRBJ2-1, with no clear D. The ends were cut back, 6 bases at V and 2 bases at J, with 14 bases in the middle. The CDR3 is made up of 15 amino acids. Germline V gene data show CDR1 as MGHRA and CDR2 as YSYEKL. CDR3 nucleotide sequence: TGCGCCAGCAGTTGGGCTCCAGACCCCTACAATGAGCAGTTCTTC. It is translated as CASSWAPDPYNEQFF.

This clone was counted once. The chain employs TRBV9 and TRBJ2-7; 9 nucleotides line up with TRBD2. V shed 4 bases and J 3 bases; nucleotides not matched to a gene: 14. Per germline, CDR1 SGDLS and CDR2 YYNGEE. This CDR3 comprises 17 residues. Here the CDR3 reads CASSPLLRASGIYEQYF. CDR3 nucleotides: TGTGCCAGCAGCCCGCTCCTCCGGGCTAGCGGGATCTACGAGCAGTACTTC. Looking up the rest from reference TRBV9 and TRBJ2-7 gives the full variable domain: DSGVTQTPKHLITATGQRVTLRCSPRSGDLSVYWYQQSLDQGLQFLIQYYNGEERAKGNILERFSAQQFPDLHSELNLSSLELGDSALYFCASSPLLRASGIYEQYFGPGTRLTVT.

CDR3 nucleotides: TGTGCCAGCAGTGTCGTCAGGGCCAACACTGAAGCTTTCTTT. This sequence encodes CASSVVRANTEAFF. V usage is TRBV2 and J usage is TRBJ1-1; D possibly corresponds to TRBD1 (5 bases). The CDR3 is 14 residues long. Trimming removed 4 bases at V and 2 bases at J, with 11 bases between. Germline assignment: CDR1 SNHLY and CDR2 FYNNEI.

The chain links TRBV2 to TRBJ2-2; D perhaps matches TRBD2 (5 bases). Trimming removed 5 bases from V and 4 bases from J, with 11 bases in between. The CDR3 loop spans 14 amino acids. CDR1 is SNHLY and CDR2 is FYNNEI in the germline V gene. CDR3 amino acids: CASSRLAGTGELFF. The DNA for the CDR3 is TGTGCCAGCAGTCGGCTAGCAGGCACCGGGGAGCTGTTTTTT.